This T cell receptor beta chain comes out of a study of blood T cell repertoires in COVID-19. Study-level background: Sites in the United States, Italy and Spain provided acute and convalescent COVID-19 samples. Sample material is recorded as cDNA or gDNA derived from T cells, B-cell-depleted T cells, or PBMCs.

CDR1 SEHNR and CDR2 FQNEAQ come from the germline V gene (reference sequence). This CDR3 spans 12 amino acids. V was shortened by 11 bases and J by 7 bases, with 18 bases between the two germline ends. In the source study's methods: Using reference gene primer amplification, nucleated cell counts were estimated. Method: immunoSEQ multiplex PCR; TCRdb's copy keeps in-frame clones and lacks some. The DNA was the basis for D and trimming; V, J and clone size are from that table. The sample lists roughly 88,000 clones; 75% to 95% were seen once. The sample comprised peripheral blood. The chain links TRBV7-9 to TRBJ2-7, with D maybe TRBD2 (5 bases). This sequence was found in a woman in her 50s in a cohort sampled during active COVID-19. The CDR3 protein is CALIGPRGEQYF. CDR3 nucleotide sequence: TGTGCCCTAATCGGTCCCCGAGGGGAGCAGTACTTC.